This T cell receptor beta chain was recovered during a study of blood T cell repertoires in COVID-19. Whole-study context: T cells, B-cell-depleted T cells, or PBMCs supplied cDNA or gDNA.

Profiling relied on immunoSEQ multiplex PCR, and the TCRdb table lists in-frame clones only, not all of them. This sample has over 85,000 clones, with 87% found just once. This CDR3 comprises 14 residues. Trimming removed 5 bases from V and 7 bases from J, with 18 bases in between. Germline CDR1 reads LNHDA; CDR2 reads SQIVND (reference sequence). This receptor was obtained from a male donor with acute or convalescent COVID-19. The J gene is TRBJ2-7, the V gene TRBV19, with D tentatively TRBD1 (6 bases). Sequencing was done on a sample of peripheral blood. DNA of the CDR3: TGTGCCAGTAGTCCTGACGGGACAACGAGGGAGCAGTACTTC. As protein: CASSPDGTTREQYF.